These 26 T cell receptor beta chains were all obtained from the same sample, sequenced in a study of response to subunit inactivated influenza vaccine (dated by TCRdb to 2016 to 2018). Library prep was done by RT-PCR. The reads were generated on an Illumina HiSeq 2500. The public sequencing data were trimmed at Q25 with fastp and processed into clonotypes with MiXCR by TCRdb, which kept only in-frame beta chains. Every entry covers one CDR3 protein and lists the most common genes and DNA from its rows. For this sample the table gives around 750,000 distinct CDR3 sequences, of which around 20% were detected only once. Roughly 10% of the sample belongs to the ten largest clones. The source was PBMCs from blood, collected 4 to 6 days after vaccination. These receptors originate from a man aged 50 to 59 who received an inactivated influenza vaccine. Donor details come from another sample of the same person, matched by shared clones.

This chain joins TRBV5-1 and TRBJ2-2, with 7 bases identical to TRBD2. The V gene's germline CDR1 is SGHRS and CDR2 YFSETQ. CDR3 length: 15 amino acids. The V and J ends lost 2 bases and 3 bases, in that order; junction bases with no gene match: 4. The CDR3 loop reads CASSFAGVDTGELFF. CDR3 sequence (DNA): TGCGCCAGCAGCTTTGCGGGAGTAGACACCGGGGAGCTGTTTTTT.

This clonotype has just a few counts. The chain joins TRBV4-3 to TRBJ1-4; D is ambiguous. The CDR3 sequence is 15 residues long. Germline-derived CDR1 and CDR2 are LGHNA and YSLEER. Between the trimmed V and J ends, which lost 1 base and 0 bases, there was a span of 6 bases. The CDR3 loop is CASSQGHATNEKLFF. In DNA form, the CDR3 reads TGCGCCAGCAGCCAAGGACATGCAACTAATGAAAAACTGTTTTTT.

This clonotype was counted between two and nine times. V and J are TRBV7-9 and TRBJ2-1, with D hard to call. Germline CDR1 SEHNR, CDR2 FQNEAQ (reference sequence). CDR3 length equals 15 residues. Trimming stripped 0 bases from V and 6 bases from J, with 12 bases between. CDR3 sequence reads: CASSLALGHVNEQFF. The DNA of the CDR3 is TGTGCCAGCAGCTTAGCATTGGGTCATGTCAATGAGCAGTTCTTC.

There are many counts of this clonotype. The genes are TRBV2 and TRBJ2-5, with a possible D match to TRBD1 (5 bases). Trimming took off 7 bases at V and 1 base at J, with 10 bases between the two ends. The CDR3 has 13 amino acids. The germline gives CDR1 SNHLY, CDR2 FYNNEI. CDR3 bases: TGTGCCAGCAAGCCCGACAGCCAAGAGACCCAGTACTTC. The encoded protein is CASKPDSQETQYF. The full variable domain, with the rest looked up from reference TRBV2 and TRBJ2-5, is EPEVTQTPSHQVTQMGQEVILRCVPISNHLYFYWYRQILGQKVEFLVSFYNNEISEKSEIFDDQFSVERPDGSNFTLKIRSTKLEDSAMYFCASKPDSQETQYFGPGTRLLVL.

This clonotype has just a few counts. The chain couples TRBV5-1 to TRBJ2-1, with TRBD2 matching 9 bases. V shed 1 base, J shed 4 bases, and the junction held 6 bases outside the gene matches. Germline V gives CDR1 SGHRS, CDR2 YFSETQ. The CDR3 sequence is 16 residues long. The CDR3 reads CASSLNAGGGYNEQFF. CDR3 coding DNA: TGCGCCAGCAGCTTGAATGCGGGAGGGGGTTACAATGAGCAGTTCTTC. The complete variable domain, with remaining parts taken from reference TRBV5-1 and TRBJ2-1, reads KAGVTQTPRYLIKTRGQQVTLSCSPISGHRSVSWYQQTPGQGLQFLFEYFSETQRNKGNFPGRFSGRQFSNSRSEMNVSTLELGDSALYLCASSLNAGGGYNEQFFGPGTRLTVL.

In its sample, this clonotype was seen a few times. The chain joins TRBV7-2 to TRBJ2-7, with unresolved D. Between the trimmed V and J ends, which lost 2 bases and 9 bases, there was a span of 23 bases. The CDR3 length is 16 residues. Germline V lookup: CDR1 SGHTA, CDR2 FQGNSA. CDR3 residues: CASSLTELPGQDGQYF. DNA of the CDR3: TGTGCCAGCAGCTTAACGGAGCTCCCGGGCCAGGATGGGCAGTACTTC.

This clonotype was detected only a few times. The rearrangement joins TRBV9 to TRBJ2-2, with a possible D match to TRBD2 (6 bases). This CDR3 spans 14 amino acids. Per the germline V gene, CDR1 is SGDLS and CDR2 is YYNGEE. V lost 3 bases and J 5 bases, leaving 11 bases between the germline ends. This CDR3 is CASSAGLVTGELFF. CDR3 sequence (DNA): TGTGCCAGCAGCGCGGGACTGGTGACCGGGGAGCTGTTTTTT.

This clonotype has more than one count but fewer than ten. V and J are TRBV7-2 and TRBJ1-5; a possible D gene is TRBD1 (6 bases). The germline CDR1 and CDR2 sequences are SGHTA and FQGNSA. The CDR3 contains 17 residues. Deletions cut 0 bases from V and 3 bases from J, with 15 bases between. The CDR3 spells CASSLALAGGLNQPQHF. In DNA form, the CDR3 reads TGTGCCAGCAGCTTAGCGTTGGCCGGGGGCCTCAATCAGCCCCAGCATTTT.

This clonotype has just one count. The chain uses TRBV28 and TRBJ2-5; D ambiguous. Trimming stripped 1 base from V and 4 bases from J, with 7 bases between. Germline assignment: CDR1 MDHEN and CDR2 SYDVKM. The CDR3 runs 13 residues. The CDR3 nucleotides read TGTGCCAGCAGTTTATTCTACCGAGAGACCCAGTACTTC. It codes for CASSLFYRETQYF.

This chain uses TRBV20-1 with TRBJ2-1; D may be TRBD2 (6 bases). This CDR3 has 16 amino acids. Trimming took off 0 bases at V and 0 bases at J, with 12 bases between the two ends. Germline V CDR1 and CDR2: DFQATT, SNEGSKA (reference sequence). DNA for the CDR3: TGCAGTGCTAGAGATGGGGGGAAGGACTCCTACAATGAGCAGTTCTTC. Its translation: CSARDGGKDSYNEQFF.

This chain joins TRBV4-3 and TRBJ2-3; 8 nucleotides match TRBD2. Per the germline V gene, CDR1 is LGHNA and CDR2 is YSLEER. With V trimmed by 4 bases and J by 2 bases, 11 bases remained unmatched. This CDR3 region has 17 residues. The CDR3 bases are TGCGCCAGCAGCCCCACATCCGGGGGGGCCAACACAGATACGCAGTATTTT. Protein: CASSPTSGGANTDTQYF.

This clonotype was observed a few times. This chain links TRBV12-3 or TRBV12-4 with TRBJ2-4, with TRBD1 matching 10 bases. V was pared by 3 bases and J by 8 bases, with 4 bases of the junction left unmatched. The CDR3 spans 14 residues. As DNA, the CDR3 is TGTGCCAGCAGTTTCCGACAGGGGGCTGACATTCAGTACTTC. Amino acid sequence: CASSFRQGADIQYF.

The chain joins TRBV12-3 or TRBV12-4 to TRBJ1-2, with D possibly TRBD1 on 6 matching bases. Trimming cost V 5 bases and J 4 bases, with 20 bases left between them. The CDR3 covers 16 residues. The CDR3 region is CASSTRGDIGLYGYTF. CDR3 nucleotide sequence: TGTGCCAGCAGTACACGTGGGGACATCGGACTCTATGGCTACACCTTC.

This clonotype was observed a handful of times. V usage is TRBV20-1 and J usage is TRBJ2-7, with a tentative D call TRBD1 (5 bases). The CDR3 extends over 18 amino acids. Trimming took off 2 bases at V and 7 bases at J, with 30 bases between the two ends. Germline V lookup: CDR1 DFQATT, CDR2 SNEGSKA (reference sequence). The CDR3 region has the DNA TGCAGTGCTAGACCCACTCGTCCCGATACAGGTCATCGGAAGGAGCAGTACTTC. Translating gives CSARPTRPDTGHRKEQYF.

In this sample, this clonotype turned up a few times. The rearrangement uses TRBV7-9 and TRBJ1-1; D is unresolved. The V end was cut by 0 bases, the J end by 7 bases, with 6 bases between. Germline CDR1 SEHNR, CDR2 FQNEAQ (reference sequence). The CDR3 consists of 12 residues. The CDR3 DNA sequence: TGTGCCAGCAGCTTAGCGTTAATTGAAGCTTTCTTT. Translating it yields CASSLALIEAFF. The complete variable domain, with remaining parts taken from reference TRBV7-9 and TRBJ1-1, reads DTGVSQNPRHKITKRGQNVTFRCDPISEHNRLYWYRQTLGQGPEFLTYFQNEAQLEKSRLLSDRFSAERPKGSFSTLEIQRTEQGDSAMYLCASSLALIEAFFGQGTRLTVV.

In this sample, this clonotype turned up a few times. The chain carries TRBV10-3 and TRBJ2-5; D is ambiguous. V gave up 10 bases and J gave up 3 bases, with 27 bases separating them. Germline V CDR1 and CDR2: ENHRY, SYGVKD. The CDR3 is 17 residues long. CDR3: CATHLRPDVGFKETQYF. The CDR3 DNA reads TGTGCCACCCACCTCCGGCCCGATGTGGGTTTCAAAGAGACCCAGTACTTC.

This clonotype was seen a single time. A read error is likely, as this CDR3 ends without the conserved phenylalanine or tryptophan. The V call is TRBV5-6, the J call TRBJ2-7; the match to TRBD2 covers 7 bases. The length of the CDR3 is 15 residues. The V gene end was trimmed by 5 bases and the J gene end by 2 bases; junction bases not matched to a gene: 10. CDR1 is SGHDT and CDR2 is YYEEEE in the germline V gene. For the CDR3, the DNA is TGTGCCAGCAGGCTCCGGGACTACTCAACCTACGAGCAGTACCTC. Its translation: CASRLRDYSTYEQYL.

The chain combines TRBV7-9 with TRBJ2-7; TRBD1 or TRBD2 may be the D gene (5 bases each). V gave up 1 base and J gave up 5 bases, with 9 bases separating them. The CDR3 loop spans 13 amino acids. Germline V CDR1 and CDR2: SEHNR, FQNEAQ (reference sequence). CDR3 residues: CASSLDGADEQYF. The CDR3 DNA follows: TGTGCCAGCAGCTTAGACGGGGCCGACGAGCAGTACTTC.

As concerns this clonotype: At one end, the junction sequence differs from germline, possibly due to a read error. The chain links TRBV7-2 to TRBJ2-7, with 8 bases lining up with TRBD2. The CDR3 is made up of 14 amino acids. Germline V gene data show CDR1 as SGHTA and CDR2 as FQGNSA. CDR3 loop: CASSLGGGFHEQYF. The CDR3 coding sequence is TGTGCCAGCAGCTTAGGCGGGGGGTTCCACGAGCAGTATTTC.

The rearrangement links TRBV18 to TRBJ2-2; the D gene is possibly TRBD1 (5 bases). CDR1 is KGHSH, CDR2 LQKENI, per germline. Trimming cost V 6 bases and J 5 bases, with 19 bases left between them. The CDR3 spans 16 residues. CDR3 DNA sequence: TGTGCCAGCTCGGAACAATCAGGGCCCCTAACCGGGGAGCTGTTTTTT. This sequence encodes CASSEQSGPLTGELFF.

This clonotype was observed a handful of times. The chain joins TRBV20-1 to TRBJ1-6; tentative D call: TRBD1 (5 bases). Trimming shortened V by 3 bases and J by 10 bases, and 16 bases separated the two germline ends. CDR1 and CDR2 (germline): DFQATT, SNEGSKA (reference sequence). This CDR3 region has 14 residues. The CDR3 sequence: CSASSSVGGSPLHF. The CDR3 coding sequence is TGCAGTGCTAGTAGTTCTGTTGGGGGATCACCCCTCCACTTT.

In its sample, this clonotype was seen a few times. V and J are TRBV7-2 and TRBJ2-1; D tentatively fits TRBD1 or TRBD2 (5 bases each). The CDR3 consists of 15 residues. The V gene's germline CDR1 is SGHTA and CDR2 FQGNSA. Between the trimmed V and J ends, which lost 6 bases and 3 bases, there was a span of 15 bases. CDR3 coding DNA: TGTGCCAGCAGGGGGGAGAGAGCTGACTACAATGAGCAGTTCTTC. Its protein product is CASRGERADYNEQFF.

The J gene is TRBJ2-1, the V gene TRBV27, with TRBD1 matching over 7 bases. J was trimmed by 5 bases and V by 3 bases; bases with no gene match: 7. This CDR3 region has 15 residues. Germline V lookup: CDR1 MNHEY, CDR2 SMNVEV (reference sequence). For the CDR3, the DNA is TGTGCCAGCAGTTTTCAAGGACAGGTAAACAATGAGCAGTTCTTC. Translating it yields CASSFQGQVNNEQFF.

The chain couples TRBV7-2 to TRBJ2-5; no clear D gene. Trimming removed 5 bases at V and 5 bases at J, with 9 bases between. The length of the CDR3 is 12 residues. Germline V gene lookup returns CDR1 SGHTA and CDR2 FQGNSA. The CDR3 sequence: CASSRMVETQYF. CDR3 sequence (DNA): TGTGCCAGCAGCCGGATGGTGGAGACCCAGTACTTC.

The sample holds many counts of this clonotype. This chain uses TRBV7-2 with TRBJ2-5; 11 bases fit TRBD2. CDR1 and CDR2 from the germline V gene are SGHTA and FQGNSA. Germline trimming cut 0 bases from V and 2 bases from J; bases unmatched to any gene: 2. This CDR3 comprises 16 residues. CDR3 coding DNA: TGTGCCAGCAGCTTAGCTGCTAGCGGGGGGCAAGAGACCCAGTACTTC. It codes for CASSLAASGGQETQYF.

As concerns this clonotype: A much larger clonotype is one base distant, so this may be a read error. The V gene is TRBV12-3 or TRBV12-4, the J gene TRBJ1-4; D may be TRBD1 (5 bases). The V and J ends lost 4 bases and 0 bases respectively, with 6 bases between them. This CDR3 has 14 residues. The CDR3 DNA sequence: TGTGCCAGCAGTTCGACAGCAACTAATGAAAAACTGTTTTTT. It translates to CASSSTATNEKLFF.